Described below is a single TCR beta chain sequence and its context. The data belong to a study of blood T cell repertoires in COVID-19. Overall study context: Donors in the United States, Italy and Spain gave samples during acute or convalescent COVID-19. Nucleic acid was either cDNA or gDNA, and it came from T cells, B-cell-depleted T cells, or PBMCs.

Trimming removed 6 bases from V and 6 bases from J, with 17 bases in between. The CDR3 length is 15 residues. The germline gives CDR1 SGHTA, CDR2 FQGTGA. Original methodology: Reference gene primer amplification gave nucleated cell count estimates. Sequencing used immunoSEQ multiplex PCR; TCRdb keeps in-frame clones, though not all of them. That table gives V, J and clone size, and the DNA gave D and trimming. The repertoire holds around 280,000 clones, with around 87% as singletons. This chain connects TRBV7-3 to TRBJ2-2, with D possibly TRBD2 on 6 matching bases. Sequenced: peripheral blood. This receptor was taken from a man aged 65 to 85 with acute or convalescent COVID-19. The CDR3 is CASSRQEGLPGELFF. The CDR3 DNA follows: TGTGCCAGCAGTCGGCAGGAGGGTCTCCCCGGGGAGCTGTTTTTT.